This T cell receptor (beta chain) is from a study of blood T cells in healthy people across ages. Study-wide points: With unsorted PBMCs, a conclusive comparison of naive versus antigen-experienced cells was not possible. A greater number of naive CD4+ cells and higher diversity distinguished long-lived donors from aged donors.

Total RNA extraction produced at least 5 micrograms (per sample) for the study. A second about 6 to 12 cycle PCR used barcoded and J-beta primers. One entry per CDR3 protein results from TCRdb running MiXCR on the 5' RACE reads. The sample holds about 1.7 million distinct CDR3 sequences, 28% seen once. In this sample, this clonotype turned up once. Antigen specificity is unknown. The CDR3 is 15 amino acids. Germline V gene lookup returns CDR1 SQVTM and CDR2 ANQGSEA. The J segment lost 3 bases and the V segment lost 2 bases, leaving 8 bases of the junction unmatched. V gene TRBV29-1 combines with J gene TRBJ2-3; 7 nucleotides line up with TRBD2. What was sequenced was blood. This clonotype was obtained from a young woman in good health. CDR3 loop: CSVELPAGRTDTQYF. Written as DNA, the CDR3 is TGCAGCGTTGAACTCCCAGCGGGGAGGACAGATACGCAGTATTTT.